These 30 T cell receptor beta chains were all obtained from the same sample, sequenced in a study of human T cells and chemical hapten exposure. The sample's time point: patch test 2, 6 weeks after DPC sensitization. Regarding treatment: therapeutic diphenylcyclopropenone sensitization with weekly scalp DPC. TCRdb re-called the RACE reads with MiXCR, one entry per CDR3 protein. The sample consists of a few hundred thousand distinct CDR3 sequences, nearly 6.5% of them appearing once. Sequenced here: whole blood, sampled in connection with sensitization to the hapten diphenylcyclopropenone (DPC). Receptors were obtained from a woman aged 18 to 35 with alopecia areata. Some clones in this sample may be carry-over from other donors' samples.

This clonotype was found a few times. V gene TRBV7-2 combines with J gene TRBJ2-6; 10 nucleotides align to TRBD1. The CDR3 runs to 18 residues. The trim removed 1 base at V and 2 bases at J, leaving 5 bases unmatched. CDR1 is SGHTA, CDR2 FQGNSA, per germline. The CDR3 sequence: CASSLGDRGVAGANVLTF. DNA of the CDR3: TGTGCCAGCAGCTTAGGGGACAGGGGCGTAGCTGGGGCCAACGTCCTGACTTTC.

With respect to this clonotype: A clone one base away is much larger, so this may be a read error. The J gene is TRBJ2-3, the V gene TRBV6-2 or TRBV6-3; 11 positions match TRBD1. The CDR3 consists of 17 residues. The V gene's germline CDR1 is MNHEY and CDR2 SVGEGT. This chain's CDR3 is CASSLIPGQGDPDTQCF. As DNA, the CDR3 is TGTGCCAGCAGTTTAATACCGGGACAGGGGGATCCAGATACGCAGTGTTTT.

This clonotype was observed a few times. The rearrangement links TRBV20-1 to TRBJ2-6; D is ambiguous. The CDR3 totals 15 residues. Germline V gives CDR1 DFQATT, CDR2 SNEGSKA (reference sequence). The ends were cut back, 0 bases at V and 0 bases at J, with 6 bases in the middle. CDR3 coding DNA: TGCAGTGCTAGAGATCCGAGCTCTGGGGCCAACGTCCTGACTTTC. Translating gives CSARDPSSGANVLTF.

The rearrangement joins TRBV4-2 to TRBJ2-3; possible D gene TRBD2, 7 bases. V lost 7 bases, J lost 5 bases, and 19 bases lay in between. There are 15 residues in the CDR3. Per the germline V gene, CDR1 is LGHNA and CDR2 is YNFKEQ. Here the CDR3 DNA reads TGTGCCAGCACAAGGGGGAGGGGGGGCCGAGATACGCAGTATTTT. This sequence encodes CASTRGRGGRDTQYF.

This rearrangement joins TRBV7-2 to TRBJ2-3, with D uncertain. The V gene lost 2 bases and the J gene lost 5 bases, with 8 bases spanning the gap. This CDR3 comprises 13 residues. CDR1 and CDR2 from the germline V gene are SGHTA and FQGNSA. CDR3 in amino acids: CASSLSREDTQYF. The CDR3 nucleotides read TGTGCCAGCAGCTTATCTCGCGAAGATACGCAGTATTTT. The full variable domain, rest sourced from reference TRBV7-2 and TRBJ2-3, is GAGVSQSPSNKVTEKGKDVELRCDPISGHTALYWYRQSLGQGLEFLIYFQGNSAPDKSGLPSDRFSAERTGGSVSTLTIQRTQQEDSAVYLCASSLSREDTQYFGPGTRLTVL.

In its sample, this clonotype was seen a few times. CDR3 coding DNA: TGCAGTGCTAGCCACGGACAGGCAAATGGCTACACCTTC. It specifies CSASHGQANGYTF. V gene TRBV20-1 combines with J gene TRBJ1-2; the match to TRBD1 covers 7 bases. Germline V gene lookup returns CDR1 DFQATT and CDR2 SNEGSKA (reference sequence). CDR3 length: 13 amino acids. V was pared by 3 bases and J by 6 bases, with 7 bases of the junction left unmatched.

This clonotype appeared many times. The V and J genes are TRBV7-6 and TRBJ2-3; D ambiguous. The germline V gene has CDR1 SGHVS and CDR2 FNYEAQ. Trimming stripped 5 bases from V and 1 base from J, with 16 bases between. This CDR3 has 16 residues. CDR3 residues: CASSPFEASGTDTQYF. CDR3 DNA: TGTGCCAGCAGCCCGTTTGAGGCCTCCGGCACAGATACGCAGTATTTT.

The chain recombines TRBV28 with TRBJ1-1; tentatively, D is TRBD1 (5 bases). The CDR3 loop spans 15 amino acids. The V and J ends lost 2 bases and 1 base respectively, with 11 bases between them. Germline V gives CDR1 MDHEN, CDR2 SYDVKM. CDR3 loop: CASSLKPGRNTEAFF. CDR3 DNA: TGTGCCAGCAGTTTAAAGCCAGGGAGGAACACTGAAGCTTTCTTT.

This clonotype was recorded at least ten times. The chain combines TRBV29-1 with TRBJ1-2; possible D gene TRBD1, 6 bases. CDR1 is SQVTM, CDR2 ANQGSEA, per germline. Trimming pared 7 bases from V and 3 bases from J, leaving 24 bases between. This CDR3 is 16 amino acids long. The CDR3 sequence: CSASTGVAGAYYGYTF. The CDR3 DNA reads TGCAGCGCCTCAACCGGAGTGGCAGGGGCTTACTATGGCTACACCTTC.

This clonotype occurred many times. The CDR3 sequence is CASSSASASSYNSPLHF. Written as DNA, the CDR3 is TGTGCCAGCAGCTCAGCCTCAGCAAGCTCCTATAATTCACCCCTCCACTTT. The gene calls are TRBV7-8 and TRBJ1-6; D uncertain. Trimming left V 4 bases short and J 0 bases short, with 13 bases between. The germline V gene encodes CDR1 SGHVS and CDR2 FQNEAQ. The CDR3 sequence is 17 residues long.

This clonotype was picked up many times. CDR3 region: CSSSEEQYF. The DNA of the CDR3 is TGCAGCTCTTCAGAGGAGCAGTACTTC. The chain recombines TRBV29-1 with TRBJ2-7; D is unresolved. V was cut by 8 bases and J by 7 bases, with 9 bases left in between. There are 9 residues in the CDR3. CDR1 SQVTM and CDR2 ANQGSEA come from the germline V gene.

The chain combines TRBV14 with TRBJ2-1; TRBD1 aligns across 9 bases. CDR1 and CDR2 from the germline V gene are SGHDN and FVKESK. CDR3 length: 12 residues. As DNA, the CDR3 is TGTGAAACGGGACAGGGAAGCAATGAGCAGTTCTTC. This gives the protein CETGQGSNEQFF.

The sample holds many counts of this clonotype. The chain carries TRBV12-3 or TRBV12-4 and TRBJ1-1; a weak D match, TRBD1 (5 bases). There are 14 residues in the CDR3. Trimming stripped 6 bases from V and 7 bases from J, with 18 bases between. The CDR3 sequence: CASSLGPGTFEAFF. The CDR3 nucleotides are TGTGCCAGCAGCCTAGGGCCCGGGACCTTTGAAGCTTTCTTT.

This chain's CDR3 is CAISEGGGNTIYF. For the CDR3, the DNA is TGTGCCATCAGTGAAGGGGGAGGAAACACCATATATTTT. The V gene is TRBV10-3, the J gene TRBJ1-3, with a weak D call TRBD1 (6 bases). Germline V lookup: CDR1 ENHRY, CDR2 SYGVKD. The CDR3 covers 13 residues. V lost 3 bases to trimming and J lost 4 bases, with 7 bases between them.

This clonotype was found a few times. The genes are TRBV19 and TRBJ1-2, with TRBD1 identical over 8 bases. Looked up from germline, CDR1 is LNHDA and CDR2 is SQIVND (reference sequence). CDR3 size: 12 residues. V trimming: 10 bases; J trimming: 4 bases; junction bases outside the gene matches: 5. Written as DNA, the CDR3 is TGTGCCACCAGAGACAGGGGCTATGGCTACACCTTC. The encoded protein is CATRDRGYGYTF.

CDR3: CASSPGTGGSYNEQFF. The CDR3 nucleotides are TGCGCCAGCAGCCCCGGGACAGGGGGCTCCTACAATGAGCAGTTCTTC. The chain recombines TRBV5-1 with TRBJ2-1; 11 bases are shared with TRBD1. The germline gives CDR1 SGHRS, CDR2 YFSETQ. Trimming removed 4 bases from V and 0 bases from J; junction bases left unmatched: 3. CDR3 size: 16 residues. Complete variable domain (other parts from reference TRBV5-1 and TRBJ2-1): KAGVTQTPRYLIKTRGQQVTLSCSPISGHRSVSWYQQTPGQGLQFLFEYFSETQRNKGNFPGRFSGRQFSNSRSEMNVSTLELGDSALYLCASSPGTGGSYNEQFFGPGTRLTVL.

The gene calls are TRBV23-1 and TRBJ2-3; 9 positions match TRBD1. TRBV23-1 is designated an ORF whose function remains uncertain. V shed 0 bases and J 2 bases; nucleotides not matched to a gene: 9. This CDR3 is built from 18 residues. In DNA, the CDR3 is TGCGCCAGCAGTCAATCGGGTACACAGGGGGCTAACACAGATACGCAGTATTTT. It codes for CASSQSGTQGANTDTQYF.

The table lists this clonotype with a few counts. The chain couples TRBV5-1 to TRBJ1-1, with no clear D. Germline lookup yields CDR1 SGHRS and CDR2 YFSETQ. The V gene lost 3 bases and the J gene lost 1 base, with 10 bases spanning the gap. This CDR3 region has 14 residues. CDR3 DNA sequence: TGCGCCAGCAGCTCCAGGACGGCGAACACTGAAGCTTTCTTT. Amino acids: CASSSRTANTEAFF.

This clonotype was detected many times. This chain connects TRBV28 to TRBJ1-5; TRBD1 matches at 8 bases. The CDR3 is made up of 19 amino acids. Trimming removed 4 bases from V and 0 bases from J; junction bases left unmatched: 14. Germline V gene data show CDR1 as MDHEN and CDR2 as SYDVKM. Written as DNA, the CDR3 is TGTGCCAGCAGTTCCCCAGGGACAGGATTCACTTATAGCAATCAGCCCCAGCATTTT. This codes for CASSSPGTGFTYSNQPQHF. Full variable domain (remainder filled in from reference TRBV28 and TRBJ1-5): DVKVTQSSRYLVKRTGEKVFLECVQDMDHENMFWYRQDPGLGLRLIYFSYDVKMKEKGDIPEGYSVSREKKERFSLILESASTNQTSMYLCASSSPGTGFTYSNQPQHFGDGTRLSIL.

This clonotype was picked up a small number of times. The chain couples TRBV27 to TRBJ1-1; the match to TRBD1 covers 7 bases. The CDR3 is made up of 15 amino acids. The J segment lost 6 bases and the V segment lost 7 bases, leaving 14 bases of the junction unmatched. Germline V gene data show CDR1 as MNHEY and CDR2 as SMNVEV (reference sequence). CDR3 amino acids: CASIWNRGDGPEAFF. CDR3 coding DNA: TGTGCCAGCATCTGGAACAGGGGCGACGGGCCTGAAGCTTTCTTT.

This chain uses TRBV7-2 with TRBJ2-3; tentatively, D is TRBD1 (5 bases). V lost 5 bases and J lost 2, with 17 bases in between. This CDR3 region has 16 residues. Germline CDR1 SGHTA, CDR2 FQGNSA. The CDR3 bases are TGTGCCAGCAGCCAGGGTCCGCCGAGATCCACAGATACGCAGTATTTT. Protein: CASSQGPPRSTDTQYF. Drawing the rest from reference TRBV7-2 and TRBJ2-3, the complete variable domain is GAGVSQSPSNKVTEKGKDVELRCDPISGHTALYWYRQSLGQGLEFLIYFQGNSAPDKSGLPSDRFSAERTGGSVSTLTIQRTQQEDSAVYLCASSQGPPRSTDTQYFGPGTRLTVL.

The J gene is TRBJ1-2, the V gene TRBV20-1; no firm D call. CDR1 is DFQATT and CDR2 is SNEGSKA in the germline V gene (reference sequence). The CDR3 is 14 amino acids. Deletions cut 1 base from V and 4 bases from J, with 13 bases between. The CDR3 sequence: CSARARTVSYGYTF. The CDR3 DNA is TGCAGTGCTAGAGCCAGGACGGTCTCCTATGGCTACACCTTC.

This clonotype was seen at least ten times. This sequence joins TRBV7-9 and TRBJ1-4; D is undetermined. Germline V CDR1 and CDR2: SEHNR, FQNEAQ (reference sequence). The CDR3 totals 15 residues. The V end lost 1 base, the J end lost 0 bases, and 6 bases lay between the germline ends. CDR3 in DNA: TGTGCCAGCAGCTTAGTTTTTTCAACTAATGAAAAACTGTTTTTT. Its translation is CASSLVFSTNEKLFF.

V usage is TRBV28 and J usage is TRBJ1-1; D not certain. Germline lookup yields CDR1 MDHEN and CDR2 SYDVKM. Trimming left V 2 bases short and J 7 bases short, with 11 bases between. The CDR3 runs 13 residues. The CDR3 sequence: CASSLTPRIEAFF. The CDR3 DNA reads as TGTGCCAGCAGTTTAACCCCGAGAATTGAAGCTTTCTTT.

The J gene is TRBJ2-4, the V gene TRBV5-4, with a weak D call TRBD1 (6 bases). The V end lost 2 bases, the J end lost 0 bases, and 15 bases lay between the germline ends. The germline V gene encodes CDR1 SGHNT and CDR2 YYREEE (reference sequence). The CDR3 runs 17 residues. The CDR3 DNA sequence: TGTGCCAGCAGCTTCGGGACAACTCGCTTAGCCAAAAACATTCAGTACTTC. Translation gives CASSFGTTRLAKNIQYF.

This sequence joins TRBV5-1 and TRBJ2-1; either TRBD1 or TRBD2 may fit D (6 bases each). CDR1 is SGHRS, CDR2 YFSETQ, per germline. The CDR3 consists of 15 residues. V was trimmed by 1 base and J by 3 bases, leaving 11 bases between them. CDR3: CASSLPGALYNEQFF. The DNA for the CDR3 is TGCGCCAGCAGCTTGCCGGGGGCCCTCTACAATGAGCAGTTCTTC.

The chain recombines TRBV5-1 with TRBJ2-3; tentative D call: TRBD1 (5 bases). Trimming left V 0 bases short and J 6 bases short, with 14 bases between. The germline V gene encodes CDR1 SGHRS and CDR2 YFSETQ. CDR3 length equals 15 residues. CDR3 nucleotides: TGCGCCAGCAGCTTGGAAGGGGCAGCTGGGGATACGCAGTATTTT. It translates to CASSLEGAAGDTQYF.

This clonotype was seen many times. The chain recombines TRBV7-9 with TRBJ2-7, with D perhaps assigned TRBD1 or TRBD2 (5 bases each). This CDR3 has 13 amino acids. The V gene's germline CDR1 is SEHNR and CDR2 FQNEAQ (reference sequence). V was pared by 3 bases and J by 5 bases, with 11 bases between. The DNA for the CDR3 is TGTGCCAGCAGCTTCCCCGTGGGGGACGAGCAGTACTTC. It codes for CASSFPVGDEQYF.

This clonotype showed up many times. This chain uses TRBV4-3 with TRBJ1-4, with 8 bases that match TRBD1. CDR3 length equals 15 residues. V was pared by 1 base and J by 7 bases, with 5 bases of the junction left unmatched. CDR1 is LGHNA and CDR2 is YSLEER in the germline V gene. CDR3 nucleotide sequence: TGCGCCAGCAGCCAAGGCCCGGACAGGGCTGAAAAACTGTTTTTT. Translating gives CASSQGPDRAEKLFF.

In its sample, this clonotype was seen many times. This chain links TRBV6-5 with TRBJ1-2; 7 positions agree with TRBD1. The CDR3 extends over 15 amino acids. Unmatched junction bases numbered 10, after V lost 5 bases and J lost 4 bases. CDR1 is MNHEY and CDR2 is SVGAGI in the germline V gene. The CDR3: CASSPVPGQSYGYTF. CDR3 nucleotide sequence: TGTGCCAGCAGTCCTGTCCCGGGACAGTCCTATGGCTACACCTTC.